The entry below describes one TCR beta chain. This specimen belongs to a study of blood T cells in healthy people across ages. Together with a sample-barcoded 5' primer, a J-beta primer mix was included in a second PCR lasting about 6 to 11 cycles. Every sample returned 2.5 million or more CDR3-containing paired-end reads. MiXCR, run by TCRdb on the 5' RACE reads, gives a single entry per CDR3 protein. The table records over 600,000 distinct CDR3 sequences, roughly three fifths of them present only once. V lost 5 bases and J lost 0; bases outside the gene matches: 7. Germline CDR1 MNHNY, CDR2 SVGAGI (reference sequence). CDR3 length equals 16 residues. Each donor was a healthy Caucasian individual from Russia, aged roughly 6 to 100.

The chain is built from TRBV6-6 and TRBJ2-1; 7 nucleotides align to TRBD1. Sequencing input: blood. This clonotype was obtained from a man aged 40-49 years in good health. The CDR3 loop reads CASSLIHRGSYNEQFF. Written as DNA, the CDR3 is TGTGCCAGCAGTCTAATCCACAGGGGCTCCTACAATGAGCAGTTCTTC.